This entry lists 21 T cell receptor beta chains sequenced from one sample in a study of blood T cell repertoires in COVID-19. Only in-frame clones appear in the TCRdb table, and some are missing; sequencing was by immunoSEQ multiplex PCR. The sample includes about 180,000 clones, around 88% of them seen just once. The material sequenced was peripheral blood. These receptors originate from a woman under 40 with acute or convalescent COVID-19.

CDR3 loop: CASSQSSGYTF. CDR3 sequence (DNA): TGTGCCAGCAGCCAATCGTCTGGCTACACCTTC. The rearrangement joins TRBV3-1 (or the pseudogene TRBV3-2) to TRBJ1-2; D not resolved. The germline V and J ends were trimmed by 2 bases and 7 bases, with 5 bases remaining between them. The CDR3 runs to 11 residues. Germline values: CDR1 LGHDT, CDR2 YNNKEL (reference sequence).

V usage is TRBV30 and J usage is TRBJ2-3; TRBD2 matches at 7 bases. The CDR3 spans 15 residues. V dropped 3 bases and J dropped 2; count of bases not matched to a gene: 8. The germline V gene has CDR1 GTSNPN and CDR2 SVGIG (reference sequence). CDR3 in amino acids: CAWRRAGSNTDTQYF. CDR3 DNA: TGTGCCTGGAGAAGAGCGGGGTCCAACACAGATACGCAGTATTTT. Filled out from reference TRBV30 and TRBJ2-3, the complete variable domain reads SQTIHQWPATLVQPVGSPLSLECTVEGTSNPNLYWYRQAAGRGLQLLFYSVGIGQISSEVPQNLSASRPQDRQFILSSKKLLLSDSGFYLCAWRRAGSNTDTQYFGPGTRLTVL.

The genes are TRBV12-3 or TRBV12-4 and TRBJ2-3, with TRBD2 matching over 11 bases. This CDR3 comprises 13 residues. V shed 8 bases, J shed 3 bases, and the junction held 1 base outside the gene matches. The CDR3 DNA sequence: TGTGCCAGCCGGACTAGCGGGACAGATACGCAGTATTTT. Amino acids: CASRTSGTDTQYF.

The chain couples TRBV5-6 to TRBJ2-2, with 13 bases aligning to TRBD2. The J segment lost 4 bases and the V segment lost 4 bases, leaving 4 bases of the junction unmatched. This CDR3 spans 16 amino acids. Germline CDR1 SGHDT, CDR2 YYEEEE. The CDR3 spells CASSEGLAGRTGELFF. The CDR3 DNA reads TGTGCCAGCAGCGAGGGACTAGCGGGACGCACCGGGGAGCTGTTTTTT.

The rearrangement uses TRBV6-1 and TRBJ1-1; 8 nucleotides align to TRBD1. V lost 3 bases to trimming and J lost 13 bases; unmatched junction nucleotides: 13. This CDR3 has 14 amino acids. The germline V gene encodes CDR1 MNHNS and CDR2 SASEGT. CDR3 bases: TGTGCCAGCAGTGACCTGGACAGGGCCTTTAGGGATTTCTTT. Translation gives CASSDLDRAFRDFF.

V usage is TRBV5-4 and J usage is TRBJ2-5; D is possibly TRBD1 (6 bases). Germline V gene sequence: CDR1 SGHNT, CDR2 YYREEE (reference sequence). V lost 4 bases to trimming and J lost 3 bases, with 13 bases between them. The CDR3 is 14 residues long. CDR3 in amino acids: CASSITGNEETQYF. In DNA, the CDR3 is TGTGCCAGCAGCATTACAGGGAACGAAGAGACCCAGTACTTC.

The count of this clone is one. The genes are TRBV5-4 and TRBJ2-3, with D possibly being TRBD1 (6 bases). CDR3 size: 15 residues. From germline, CDR1 is SGHNT and CDR2 YYREEE (reference sequence). V lost 4 bases and J lost 4, with 16 bases in between. In DNA, the CDR3 is TGTGCCAGCAGCGGGGCAGGGGATCAGGCAGATACGCAGTATTTT. It specifies CASSGAGDQADTQYF.

The J gene is TRBJ1-1, the V gene TRBV28; TRBD1 agrees at 8 bases. Germline trimming cut 6 bases from V and 5 bases from J; bases unmatched to any gene: 5. This CDR3 spans 13 amino acids. CDR1 is MDHEN and CDR2 is SYDVKM in the germline V gene. The CDR3 nucleotides are TGTGCCAGCAGAGGGACAGGTAGAACTGAAGCTTTCTTT. Its protein product is CASRGTGRTEAFF.

This clone was counted a single time. This chain joins TRBV5-1 and TRBJ1-1, with 7 bases lining up with TRBD1. The CDR3 is 14 residues long. The germline gives CDR1 SGHRS, CDR2 YFSETQ. Germline trimming cut 3 bases from V and 4 bases from J; bases unmatched to any gene: 6. Here the CDR3 reads CASSYQQGTTEAFF. Written as DNA, the CDR3 is TGCGCCAGCAGCTATCAACAGGGGACCACTGAAGCTTTCTTT.

This chain links TRBV5-4 with TRBJ2-1, with TRBD2 identical over 8 bases. V dropped 4 bases and J dropped 8; count of bases not matched to a gene: 11. This CDR3 contains 15 residues. From germline, CDR1 is SGHNT and CDR2 YYREEE (reference sequence). The CDR3 DNA sequence: TGTGCCAGCAGCCAAGCCGGGACTAGAAATGATGAGCAGTTCTTC. This encodes CASSQAGTRNDEQFF.

The J gene is TRBJ2-6, the V gene TRBV7-9; TRBD1 matches at 8 bases. V shed 5 bases, J shed 0 bases, and the junction held 9 bases outside the gene matches. The CDR3 runs to 18 residues. Germline values: CDR1 SEHNR, CDR2 FQNEAQ (reference sequence). The CDR3 DNA reads as TGTGCCAGCAGCGGGACAGGCCAACCTAGCTCTGGGGCCAACGTCCTGACTTTC. Translation gives CASSGTGQPSSGANVLTF.

This clone was seen a single time. The V call is TRBV5-1, the J call TRBJ1-4; D gene ambiguous. The germline gives CDR1 SGHRS, CDR2 YFSETQ. Between the trimmed V and J ends, which lost 7 bases and 2 bases, there was a span of 12 bases. CDR3 length: 14 amino acids. The CDR3 DNA reads as TGCGCCAGCGCTCCGCAGGCCACTAATGAAAAACTGTTTTTT. Translation: CASAPQATNEKLFF.

The chain uses TRBV11-1 and TRBJ2-5; a possible D gene is TRBD1 (5 bases). Between the trimmed V and J ends, which lost 3 bases and 3 bases, there was a span of 8 bases. This CDR3 contains 13 residues. The germline V gene encodes CDR1 SGHAT and CDR2 FQDESV (reference sequence). CDR3 sequence (DNA): TGTGCCAGCAGCTTCCCAGGGAAAGAGACCCAGTACTTC. This sequence encodes CASSFPGKETQYF.

This clone showed up just once. The chain couples TRBV5-1 to TRBJ2-1; maybe TRBD2 (6 bases). Trimming took off 0 bases at V and 0 bases at J, with 16 bases between the two ends. Germline CDR1 is SGHRS and CDR2 is YFSETQ. This CDR3 has 18 residues. CDR3 protein: CASSLVTASESSYNEQFF. DNA for the CDR3: TGCGCCAGCAGCTTGGTCACCGCTAGCGAGAGCTCCTACAATGAGCAGTTCTTC.

This clone has just a few counts. The J gene is TRBJ1-2, the V gene TRBV6-5; 7 bases fit TRBD1. The CDR3 sequence is 15 residues long. With 6 bases clipped from V and 5 bases from J, the junction kept 12 bases outside the gene matches. Germline-derived CDR1 and CDR2 are MNHEY and SVGAGI. CDR3 residues: CASRSPGQTSYGYTF. CDR3 bases: TGTGCCAGCAGGTCTCCGGGACAGACCAGTTATGGCTACACCTTC.

This sequence joins TRBV15 and TRBJ2-4; D perhaps matches TRBD1 (5 bases). The CDR3 runs 13 residues. Trimming cost V 7 bases and J 5 bases, with 12 bases left between them. The germline gives CDR1 LNHNV, CDR2 YYDKDF (reference sequence). Here the CDR3 DNA reads TGTGCCACCAAAAGACAGTTCCAAAACATTCAGTACTTC. Its translation is CATKRQFQNIQYF.

V gene TRBV14 combines with J gene TRBJ1-1; D gene unclear. This CDR3 region has 13 residues. Germline V gene sequence: CDR1 SGHDN, CDR2 FVKESK. V lost 2 bases to trimming and J lost 8 bases, with 12 bases between them. The CDR3 nucleotides read TGTGCCAGCAGCCAAACGGACTTTACCGAAGCTTTCTTT. It specifies CASSQTDFTEAFF. Using reference TRBV14 and TRBJ1-1 for the parts outside the CDR3, the full variable domain is EAGVTQFPSHSVIEKGQTVTLRCDPISGHDNLYWYRRVMGKEIKFLLHFVKESKQDESGMPNNRFLAERTGGTYSTLKVQPAELEDSGVYFCASSQTDFTEAFFGQGTRLTVV.

The chain recombines TRBV4-2 with TRBJ2-5; 7 positions match TRBD2. This CDR3 is built from 17 residues. Germline CDR1 and CDR2: LGHNA and YNFKEQ. V dropped 0 bases and J dropped 7; count of bases not matched to a gene: 14. CDR3 amino acids: CASSQESGEGDLGTQYF. CDR3 nucleotides: TGTGCCAGCAGCCAAGAGAGTGGGGAGGGAGATCTTGGGACCCAGTACTTC.

The V call is TRBV24-1, the J call TRBJ2-5; D is unresolved. Germline V gene lookup returns CDR1 KGHDR and CDR2 SFDVKD. The CDR3 is made up of 11 amino acids. The V and J ends lost 3 bases and 13 bases respectively, with 11 bases between them. The DNA for the CDR3 is TGTGCCACCAGTGATACTCATGAGTCGTACTTC. Translating it yields CATSDTHESYF.

This chain connects TRBV6-5 to TRBJ2-2; 10 bases are a match to TRBD1. V shed 5 bases and J 3 bases; nucleotides not matched to a gene: 3. Germline V gene lookup returns CDR1 MNHEY and CDR2 SVGAGI. The CDR3 runs 15 residues. Written as DNA, the CDR3 is TGTGCCAGCAGTCGGGGACAGGGGCACACCGGGGAGCTGTTTTTT. This sequence encodes CASSRGQGHTGELFF.

This clone is a singleton in its sample. The CDR3 DNA reads as TGTGCCAGCAGCCAGGGCGTGGCACTCACAGATACGCAGTATTTT. The encoded protein is CASSQGVALTDTQYF. The chain couples TRBV3-1 (or the pseudogene TRBV3-2) to TRBJ2-3; D is undetermined. V lost 3 bases and J 2 bases, leaving 12 bases between the germline ends. The CDR3 runs to 15 residues. The germline CDR1 and CDR2 sequences are LGHDT and YNNKEL (reference sequence).